The clone carrying this T cell receptor beta chain was counted a few times. Its target is not known. This record comes from a study of blood T cells in healthy people across ages. Study-wide results and limits: The recorded TCR beta diversity per million T cells decreased in a roughly linear manner with age. Long-lived donors exceeded aged donors in naive CD4+ cells and diversity.

This CDR3 has 13 residues. The V gene's germline CDR1 is MDHEN and CDR2 SYDVKM. V shed 10 bases, J shed 5 bases, and the junction held 8 bases outside the gene matches. Next came a second PCR, run for about 7 to 12 cycles, which used a sample-barcoded 5' primer along with a J-beta primer mix. All cDNA molecules were each tagged by a template-switch adaptor with 12 random nucleotides. Each CDR3 protein gets one entry after TCRdb re-called the 5' RACE reads with MiXCR. The sample holds 800,000 or so distinct CDR3 sequences; about half are singletons and the top ten take less than 20%. The chain joins TRBV28 to TRBJ2-3; 8 bases line up with TRBD2. The sequenced material came from blood. This clonotype was obtained from a man at least 80 years old in good health. The CDR3: CATRSGGVDTQYF. CDR3 sequence (DNA): TGTGCCACCAGATCGGGGGGGGTAGATACGCAGTATTTT.